This TCR beta chain was retrieved from a study of blood T cell repertoires in COVID-19. Study details: Some COVID-19 samples were acute and others convalescent; all came from the United States, Italy and Spain. In each case, the material was cDNA or gDNA derived from T cells, B-cell-depleted T cells, or PBMCs.

The CDR3 extends over 13 amino acids. Germline CDR1 and CDR2: MDHEN and SYDVKM. V was trimmed by 2 bases and J by 8 bases, leaving 12 bases between them. Original processing notes: Estimated nucleated cell counts came from reference gene primer amplification. Data came from immunoSEQ multiplex PCR; TCRdb stores just in-frame clones and leaves some out. V, J and clone size are taken as reported in that table, and D and trimming were inferred from the DNA itself. The data hold approximately 250,000 clones, with around 86% observed a single time. The sample consisted of peripheral blood. The source is a man aged 35 to 55 with active or convalescent COVID-19. This sequence joins TRBV28 and TRBJ1-2, with no clear D. In nucleotides, the CDR3 is TGTGCCAGCAGTTTAGAACAGTCGTGGGGCTACACCTTC. It is translated as CASSLEQSWGYTF.